This T cell receptor beta chain was retrieved from a study of immune heterogeneity within non-small cell lung tumors (dated by TCRdb to 2016 to 2019). With respect to the entire study: By histology, the tumors included roughly ten non-squamous carcinomas, several squamous cell carcinomas and 1 tumor not otherwise specified. For mutant peptides 8 to 11 amino acids long, netMHCpan-3.0 predicted neoantigen binding to the HLA alleles of each patient. TCR repertoires were analyzed from around 57 tumor loci of under 18 patients, whereas transcriptome data were available for only 35 to 50 loci from about 11 patients. The study combined whole-exome sequencing, RNA-seq and TCR beta repertoire sequencing of multiple spatially distinct regions from each NSCLC tumor to examine intratumoral immune heterogeneity.

The TCR beta CDR3 region was amplified with a multiplex PCR system whose first round ran for about 9 cycles using 32 V-gene forward primers and 13 J-gene reverse primers. First-round PCR used a QIAGEN Multiplex PCR Kit, and primer sequences were filed in Chinese patent CN105087789A. Illumina universal primers were added in a second PCR round performed with the Phusion High-Fidelity PCR Kit. Paired-end sequencing of TCR libraries was carried out on the Illumina HiSeq X Ten platform at a read length of 151 bp. Processing in the source paper ran as follows. Cutadapt was used to discard reads without multiplex PCR primers, PEAR merged the read pairs, and MiXCR with default settings called the CDR3 regions. Repertoire diversity was assessed by Shannon entropy, and clonality was calculated as one minus the Shannon entropy divided by the ln of the count of productive unique sequences. Dominant or high-frequency T-cell clones were defined as clonotypes at frequencies of at least 0.5%. In-frame beta chains were kept once TCRdb had trimmed the public reads at Q25 with fastp and called clones with MiXCR. All rows with the same CDR3 protein become a single entry with the most common DNA and genes. The V and J calls shown here were made by TCRdb, not taken from the authors' results. The sample contains 14,000 to 15,000 distinct CDR3 sequences, less than 35% of them found a single time. The biggest ten clones account for 5.2% of the sample.

Genomic DNA was extracted from bulk tumor tissue and used as the TCR template, and roughly 590 ng gDNA was amplified per sample. During surgery, multiple biopsies were taken from each primary tumor, with sampling sites spaced as far apart as possible within the tumor mass. Patients in the study cohort, which was described as untreated, were newly diagnosed NSCLC cases going through curative surgery. The samples came from about 16 patients with newly diagnosed non-small cell lung cancer who were having surgery intended to be curative. Two independent pathologists examined the resected tumor masses. Only high-quality DNA and RNA samples were carried forward to sequencing. This clonotype is deemed medium-sized (0.01 to 0.1%). It lacks a known antigen. No base quality values were provided; no much bigger clone lies one nucleotide off. Study-wide findings and limitations: Within a patient, identical dominant CDR3B clonotypes were found to recur across loci, yet unique high-frequency clones were also harbored in different tumor locations. Individual patients mostly had different high-frequency TCR beta clonotypes. Local tumor mutational burden and local T-cell repertoire clonality had a statistically significant but moderate positive correlation (R about 0.36).

Between the V and J ends, shortened by 4 bases and 6 bases respectively, the junction contains 4 bases. The CDR3 contains 11 residues, cysteine and phenylalanine counted. Of the read, only the CDR3 DNA is kept; its 33 bases are in frame from base 1. As encoded in the germline V gene (reference sequence), CDR1 is MNHEY while CDR2 is SMNVEV. The source is a man aged 35 to 55 with non-small cell lung cancer. The sequencing input was lung tumor tissue. The V and J genes are TRBV27 and TRBJ2-1, with the D gene not confidently named. The CDR3 protein sequence reads: CASSSPNEQFF. The DNA sequence is given as TGTGCCAGCAGTTCCCCCAATGAGCAGTTCTTC.